The 23 T cell receptor beta chains below were found in one sample sequenced in a study of CD8+ T cells in alopecia areata. Documented treatment: oral pan-JAK inhibitor, 5-10 mg twice daily. As part of sample collection, lesional scalp punch biopsies and peripheral blood were taken from alopecia areata patients. Investigators isolated RNA and reverse transcribed it into cDNA to act as the sequencing template. Libraries were prepared by immunoSEQ multiplex PCR; TCRdb keeps only in-frame clonotypes and omits some of them. The sample yields about 4,000 clones, 65% to 75% seen once. The starting material was skin, obtained at week 24, from a patient treated with tofacitinib. These receptors were taken from a human donor with alopecia areata.

V gene TRBV11-2 combines with J gene TRBJ2-7; D is perhaps TRBD1 or TRBD2 (5 bases each). V lost 3 bases, J lost 3 bases, and 15 bases lay in between. In germline, CDR1 is SGHAT, CDR2 FQNNGV. The CDR3 runs to 15 residues. CDR3 loop: CASSFNRGAGYEQYF. CDR3 bases: TGTGCCAGCAGCTTCAACAGAGGGGCAGGCTACGAGCAGTACTTC. Filled out from reference TRBV11-2 and TRBJ2-7, the complete variable domain reads EAGVAQSPRYKIIEKRQSVAFWCNPISGHATLYWYQQILGQGPKLLIQFQNNGVVDDSQLPKDRFSAERLKGVDSTLKIQPAKLEDSAVYLCASSFNRGAGYEQYFGPGTRLTVT.

The chain combines TRBV9 with TRBJ1-3, with D unclear. The length of the CDR3 is 14 residues. V lost 3 bases to trimming and J lost 6 bases, with 13 bases between them. CDR1 SGDLS and CDR2 YYNGEE come from the germline V gene. CDR3 amino acids: CASSALVAENTIYF. The DNA for the CDR3 is TGTGCCAGCAGCGCCCTAGTGGCAGAAAACACCATATATTTT.

The chain has TRBV7-2 and TRBJ2-4, with D unclear. The CDR3 has 13 amino acids. The V gene lost 5 bases and the J gene lost 4 bases, with 9 bases spanning the gap. Germline V gives CDR1 SGHTA, CDR2 FQGNSA. The CDR3 DNA is TGTGCCAGCAGCCACCCGCCGAAAAACATTCAGTACTTC. It codes for CASSHPPKNIQYF.

The chain uses TRBV2 and TRBJ2-3; D gene uncertain. The CDR3 sequence is 14 residues long. Germline V gene data show CDR1 as SNHLY and CDR2 as FYNNEI. V was trimmed by 3 bases and J by 3 bases, leaving 10 bases between them. The CDR3 region has the DNA TGTGCCAGCAGTGACAGGTTGGTGACAGATACGCAGTATTTT. It specifies CASSDRLVTDTQYF.

This clone was counted only a few times. The rearrangement uses TRBV18 and TRBJ2-3, with 11 bases fitting TRBD1. V was clipped by 8 bases and J by 3 bases; unmatched bases: 1. CDR1 and CDR2 from the germline V gene are KGHSH and LQKENI. This CDR3 spans 13 amino acids. DNA for the CDR3: TGTGCCAGCCGGGACAGGGGGACAGATACGCAGTATTTT. Translation: CASRDRGTDTQYF.

The chain combines TRBV7-9 with TRBJ1-1; 9 bases fit TRBD1. The CDR3 consists of 15 residues. V was clipped by 4 bases and J by 1 base; unmatched bases: 4. Germline V CDR1 and CDR2: SEHNR, FQNEAQ (reference sequence). The CDR3, as DNA: TGTGCCAGCAGCTCGTGGACAGGGGCGAACACTGAAGCTTTCTTT. Translation gives CASSSWTGANTEAFF.

The chain employs TRBV5-6 and TRBJ1-6, with TRBD1 matching 9 bases. The CDR3 runs to 15 residues. Germline lookup yields CDR1 SGHDT and CDR2 YYEEEE. V shed 4 bases and J 7 bases; nucleotides not matched to a gene: 6. CDR3 sequence (DNA): TGTGCCAGCAGCGGGACAGGGTCCTGGAATTCACCCCTCCACTTT. Translation: CASSGTGSWNSPLHF.

CDR3 residues: CASSRWGTEAFF. The DNA of the CDR3 is TGTGCCAGCAGCCGCTGGGGCACTGAAGCTTTCTTT. The chain has TRBV6-6 and TRBJ1-1; no clear D gene. CDR3 length: 12 amino acids. V lost 6 bases to trimming and J lost 4 bases, with 9 bases between them. Germline CDR1 is MNHNY and CDR2 is SVGAGI (reference sequence).

The chain employs TRBV28 and TRBJ1-2; D is uncertain. Trimming pared 10 bases from V and 0 bases from J, leaving 15 bases between. This CDR3 region has 14 residues. In germline, CDR1 is MDHEN, CDR2 SYDVKM. The CDR3 DNA is TGTGCCACTAGCGAGGCGGCCCCTAACTATGGCTACACCTTC. Amino acids: CATSEAAPNYGYTF.

The chain recombines TRBV18 with TRBJ2-2, with no clear D. CDR1 and CDR2 from the germline V gene are KGHSH and LQKENI. Trimming took off 5 bases at V and 9 bases at J, with 19 bases between the two ends. This CDR3 comprises 15 residues. The CDR3: CASSSPDRGLRELFF. The CDR3 DNA reads TGTGCCAGCTCATCTCCCGATAGAGGCTTGCGGGAGCTGTTTTTT.

The rearrangement uses TRBV6-5 and TRBJ2-5; 7 bases match TRBD2. Germline loops: CDR1 MNHEY, CDR2 SVGAGI. J was trimmed by 4 bases and V by 7 bases; bases with no gene match: 12. The CDR3 spans 15 residues. In DNA form, the CDR3 reads TGTGCCAGCAAGTGGAGGGAGGGTACAGGAGAGACCCAGTACTTC. Protein sequence: CASKWREGTGETQYF.

This clone was recorded once. V gene TRBV28 combines with J gene TRBJ2-7; D unresolved. CDR3 length: 12 residues. Germline CDR1 reads MDHEN; CDR2 reads SYDVKM. Trimming shortened V by 2 bases and J by 6 bases, and 8 bases separated the two germline ends. The DNA for the CDR3 is TGTGCCAGCAGTTTAAATAAGGGCGAGCAGTACTTC. Residues: CASSLNKGEQYF.

The gene calls are TRBV18 and TRBJ2-7; 11 positions agree with TRBD2. This CDR3 has 15 residues. Trimming cost V 3 bases and J 0 bases; bases outside gene matches: 1. Germline loops: CDR1 KGHSH, CDR2 LQKENI. CDR3: CASSPTSGGSYEQYF. CDR3 DNA: TGTGCCAGCTCACCCACTAGCGGGGGCTCCTACGAGCAGTACTTC.

The genes are TRBV30 and TRBJ1-5; D is ambiguous. This CDR3 spans 15 amino acids. Deletions cut 0 bases from V and 0 bases from J, with 9 bases between. The germline V gene has CDR1 GTSNPN and CDR2 SVGIG (reference sequence). CDR3 DNA: TGTGCCTGGAGTGTTAGCAGAGATAGCAATCAGCCCCAGCATTTT. It codes for CAWSVSRDSNQPQHF.

The rearrangement joins TRBV5-1 to TRBJ2-5; the match to TRBD1 covers 8 bases. The CDR3 spans 16 residues. Germline trimming cut 4 bases from V and 4 bases from J; bases unmatched to any gene: 12. Germline loops: CDR1 SGHRS, CDR2 YFSETQ. In DNA, the CDR3 is TGCGCCAGCAGCCCCCAAGGACAGGGTGGGGGAGAGACCCAGTACTTC. This gives the protein CASSPQGQGGGETQYF. The full variable domain, with the rest looked up from reference TRBV5-1 and TRBJ2-5, is KAGVTQTPRYLIKTRGQQVTLSCSPISGHRSVSWYQQTPGQGLQFLFEYFSETQRNKGNFPGRFSGRQFSNSRSEMNVSTLELGDSALYLCASSPQGQGGGETQYFGPGTRLLVL.

The genes are TRBV29-1 and TRBJ2-7, with 7 bases matching TRBD1. Trimming removed 7 bases from V and 2 bases from J; junction bases left unmatched: 11. The CDR3 loop spans 14 amino acids. Germline V gene sequence: CDR1 SQVTM, CDR2 ANQGSEA. Here the CDR3 reads CSARAGTVTYEQYF. The CDR3 bases are TGCAGCGCACGAGCCGGGACAGTAACCTACGAGCAGTACTTC.

The rearrangement joins TRBV18 to TRBJ1-4; 9 bases match TRBD1. This CDR3 is built from 19 residues. The germline V gene encodes CDR1 KGHSH and CDR2 LQKENI. V lost 6 bases and J lost 0; bases outside the gene matches: 14. CDR3 bases: TGTGCCAGCTCGGAGACTCAGGGACAGGGCCCTGCAACTAATGAAAAACTGTTTTTT. This translates into CASSETQGQGPATNEKLFF.

This chain links TRBV15 with TRBJ2-2, with TRBD1 as a possible D gene (5 bases). Trimming took 3 bases from V and 4 from J, leaving 18 bases between them. Germline lookup yields CDR1 LNHNV and CDR2 YYDKDF (reference sequence). The CDR3 spans 17 residues. The CDR3 here is CATSSAMQGRGTGELFF. The CDR3 nucleotides are TGTGCCACCAGCAGTGCCATGCAGGGTAGAGGCACCGGGGAGCTGTTTTTT.

This chain joins TRBV15 and TRBJ1-5; D is possibly TRBD1 (5 bases). The CDR3 contains 15 residues. Germline assignment: CDR1 LNHNV and CDR2 YYDKDF (reference sequence). Trimming pared 3 bases from V and 6 bases from J, leaving 15 bases between. The CDR3 nucleotides are TGTGCCACCAGCAGGGGGGACGGAGGGACTCAGCCCCAGCATTTT. It yields the protein CATSRGDGGTQPQHF.

This clone was found a few times. The chain employs TRBV19 and TRBJ1-5; D is unclear. This CDR3 is built from 12 residues. The ends were cut back, 3 bases at V and 9 bases at J, with 9 bases in the middle. In germline, CDR1 is LNHDA, CDR2 SQIVND (reference sequence). CDR3 DNA: TGTGCCAGTAGTATGGAGGGCTGGCCCCAGCATTTT. Translation: CASSMEGWPQHF.

The CDR3 is CASSGWGARTEAFF. In DNA, the CDR3 is TGTGCCAGCAGTGGATGGGGGGCGCGAACTGAAGCTTTCTTT. The chain recombines TRBV27 with TRBJ1-1, with TRBD1 as a possible D gene (6 bases). The CDR3 has 14 amino acids. With 5 bases removed from V and 5 bases from J, the gap between germline ends came to 15 bases. Germline CDR1 reads MNHEY; CDR2 reads SMNVEV (reference sequence).

A few counts support this clone. This chain uses TRBV6-9 with TRBJ1-5, with D possibly matching TRBD1 (6 bases). Germline-derived CDR1 and CDR2 are MNHGY and SVAAGI. The CDR3 extends over 14 amino acids. The V end lost 1 base, the J end lost 7 bases, and 11 bases lay between the germline ends. The CDR3 loop is CASSYYRADQPQHF. The CDR3 DNA follows: TGTGCCAGCAGTTATTACAGGGCTGACCAGCCCCAGCATTTT.

This clone has just a few counts. This CDR3 is CASSLSRTGVTGELFF. CDR3 sequence (DNA): TGTGCCAGCAGCTTATCCCGGACAGGGGTGACCGGGGAGCTGTTTTTT. The V and J genes are TRBV7-6 and TRBJ2-2; 9 bases are a match to TRBD1. CDR1 and CDR2 from the germline V gene are SGHVS and FNYEAQ. The CDR3 contains 16 residues. With V trimmed by 2 bases and J by 5 bases, 6 bases remained unmatched.